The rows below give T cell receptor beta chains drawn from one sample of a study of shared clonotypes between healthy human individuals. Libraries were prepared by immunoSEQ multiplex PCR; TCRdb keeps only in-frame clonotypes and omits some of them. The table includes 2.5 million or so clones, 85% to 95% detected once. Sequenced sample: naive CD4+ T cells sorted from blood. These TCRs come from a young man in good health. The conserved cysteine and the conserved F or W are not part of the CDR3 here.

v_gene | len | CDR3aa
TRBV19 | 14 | ASSGRLAYESYEQY
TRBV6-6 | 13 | ASSHTGGSNQPQH
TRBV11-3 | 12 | ASASGGPPYEQY
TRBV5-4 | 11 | ASSLPTAYGYT
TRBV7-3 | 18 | ASSLTNVWDREGRTDTQY
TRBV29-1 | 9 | SVTQDREAF
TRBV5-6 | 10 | ASSYRGTEAF
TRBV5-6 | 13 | ASSWAPGSKETQY
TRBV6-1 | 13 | ASSEAPVGGQPQH
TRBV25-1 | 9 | ASSARYEQY
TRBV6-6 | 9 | ASSTNYGYT
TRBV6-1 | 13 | ASSARDRGDYGYT
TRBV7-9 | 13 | ASSLEGGRNTEAF
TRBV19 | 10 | ASSRQLQPQH
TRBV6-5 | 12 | ASSWGIYNSPLH
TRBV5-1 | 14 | ASSTPGTSGTDTQY
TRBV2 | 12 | ASSEDHGGEKLF
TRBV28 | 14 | ASSPFGQASSYEQY
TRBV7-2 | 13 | ASSLGWAENSPLH